These 20 T cell receptor beta chains were all obtained from the same sample, sequenced in a study of OX40 agonist ivuxolimab in advanced cancers. Sequencing was performed with immunoSEQ multiplex PCR; in TCRdb, only in-frame clones are kept and a portion is missing. The sample has about 110,000 clones, less than 95% seen once. The sequencing here drew on CD4+ or CD8+ T cells sorted from blood, taken in a trial of the OX40 agonist ivuxolimab. These receptors were collected from an adult with an advanced solid tumor such as melanoma, head and neck, liver or kidney cancer.

V is TRBV19 and J is TRBJ2-1; D is uncertain. V lost 7 bases and J lost 4, with 11 bases in between. Germline V CDR1 and CDR2: LNHDA, SQIVND (reference sequence). This CDR3 has 13 residues. CDR3 residues: CASTRLGYNEQFF. CDR3 nucleotide sequence: TGTGCCAGTACCAGGCTGGGGTACAATGAGCAGTTCTTC.

This chain links TRBV10-3 with TRBJ1-2; 9 bases are a match to TRBD1. In germline, CDR1 is ENHRY, CDR2 SYGVKD. This CDR3 spans 13 amino acids. V trimming: 5 bases; J trimming: 8 bases; junction bases outside the gene matches: 6. CDR3 loop: CAISRTGEGGYTF. In DNA, the CDR3 is TGTGCCATCAGTCGGACAGGGGAGGGCGGCTACACCTTC.

V is TRBV29-1 and J is TRBJ2-1, with D hard to call. Germline CDR1 reads SQVTM; CDR2 reads ANQGSEA. The CDR3 runs 13 residues. The V and J ends lost 5 bases and 5 bases respectively, with 13 bases between them. CDR3 DNA: TGCAGCGTTCAGAATGTGGAAAACAATGAGCAGTTCTTC. Its translation is CSVQNVENNEQFF.

This sequence joins TRBV7-2 and TRBJ2-5; either TRBD1 or TRBD2 may supply D (5 bases each). V was trimmed by 2 bases and J by 7 bases, leaving 11 bases between them. The germline gives CDR1 SGHTA, CDR2 FQGNSA. The CDR3 spans 13 residues. The DNA for the CDR3 is TGTGCCAGCAGCTTATCCAGGGACGGGACCCAGTACTTC. It yields the protein CASSLSRDGTQYF.

This rearrangement joins TRBV9 to TRBJ2-2; TRBD1 or TRBD2 may be the D gene (5 bases each). This CDR3 is built from 14 residues. Germline values: CDR1 SGDLS, CDR2 YYNGEE. V shed 6 bases and J shed 4 bases, with 13 bases lying between them. This CDR3 reads CASTQGVGTGELFF. Here the CDR3 DNA reads TGTGCCAGCACTCAGGGAGTGGGCACCGGGGAGCTGTTTTTT.

The chain employs TRBV15 and TRBJ2-5; the D is unclear. V lost 0 bases to trimming and J lost 5 bases, with 10 bases between them. CDR1 is LNHNV and CDR2 is YYDKDF in the germline V gene (reference sequence). The CDR3 has 14 residues. The CDR3 coding sequence is TGTGCCACCAGCAGAGATGTGGGATTTGAGACCCAGTACTTC. Encoded protein: CATSRDVGFETQYF.

The V and J genes are TRBV10-3 and TRBJ1-1, with 7 nucleotides matching TRBD1. Germline V gene sequence: CDR1 ENHRY, CDR2 SYGVKD. Losses at the gene ends were 10 bases for V and 4 bases for J; bases not matched to a gene: 18. The CDR3 consists of 16 residues. This CDR3 reads CATVVERGLETTEAFF. In nucleotides, the CDR3 is TGTGCCACTGTGGTGGAAAGGGGGCTGGAGACCACTGAAGCTTTCTTT.

The chain joins TRBV5-4 to TRBJ2-2; 9 bases are a match to TRBD2. Trimming removed 5 bases from V and 6 bases from J; junction bases left unmatched: 11. CDR3 length: 16 amino acids. CDR1 is SGHNT and CDR2 is YYREEE in the germline V gene (reference sequence). The CDR3, as DNA: TGTGCCAGCAGTTCTAGCGGGGTCACCGGAGCCGGGGAGCTGTTTTTT. Translated, it gives CASSSSGVTGAGELFF. Using reference TRBV5-4 and TRBJ2-2 for the parts outside the CDR3, the full variable domain is ETGVTQSPTHLIKTRGQQVTLRCSSQSGHNTVSWYQQALGQGPQFIFQYYREEENGRGNFPPRFSGLQFPNYSSELNVNALELDDSALYLCASSSSGVTGAGELFFGEGSRLTVL.

The genes are TRBV5-4 and TRBJ2-3; 9 bases fit TRBD2. This CDR3 is built from 14 residues. Trimming removed 4 bases from V and 3 bases from J; junction bases left unmatched: 3. Germline lookup yields CDR1 SGHNT and CDR2 YYREEE (reference sequence). CDR3 amino acids: CASSAGLATDTQYF. The CDR3 DNA sequence: TGTGCCAGCAGCGCTGGACTAGCGACAGATACGCAGTATTTT.

This sequence joins TRBV30 and TRBJ2-7; the match to TRBD1 covers 9 bases. J lost 6 bases, V lost 1 base, and 4 bases had no gene match. This CDR3 is built from 13 residues. The V gene's germline CDR1 is GTSNPN and CDR2 SVGIG (reference sequence). The CDR3 region is CAWSATGGPEQYF. The CDR3 nucleotides are TGTGCCTGGAGTGCCACAGGGGGCCCCGAGCAGTACTTC.

The chain employs TRBV11-3 and TRBJ2-2; D may be TRBD1 (5 bases). The CDR3 spans 13 residues. The ends were cut back, 1 base at V and 7 bases at J, with 7 bases in the middle. CDR1 and CDR2 from the germline V gene are SGHNT and YENEEA. The CDR3 loop is CASSLGRVGELFF. CDR3 in DNA: TGTGCCAGCAGCTTAGGCAGGGTCGGGGAGCTGTTTTTT. Using reference TRBV11-3 and TRBJ2-2 for the parts outside the CDR3, the full variable domain is EAGVVQSPRYKIIEKKQPVAFWCNPISGHNTLYWYLQNLGQGPELLIRYENEEAVDDSQLPKDRFSAERLKGVDSTLKIQPAELGDSAVYLCASSLGRVGELFFGEGSRLTVL.

The chain is built from TRBV19 and TRBJ1-1; D not resolved. CDR1 is LNHDA and CDR2 is SQIVND in the germline V gene (reference sequence). V was trimmed by 3 bases and J by 4 bases, leaving 12 bases between them. The CDR3 sequence is 14 residues long. The DNA for the CDR3 is TGTGCCAGTAGTATTGGCAGTGTAGGCACTGAAGCTTTCTTT. Translation: CASSIGSVGTEAFF.

The chain carries TRBV6-6 and TRBJ2-5; D gene unclear. Germline CDR1 and CDR2: MNHNY and SVGAGI (reference sequence). Trimming removed 0 bases at V and 2 bases at J, with 7 bases between. CDR3 length: 14 amino acids. The CDR3 sequence is CASSYSEVQETQYF. Written as DNA, the CDR3 is TGTGCCAGCAGTTACTCGGAAGTGCAAGAGACCCAGTACTTC.

This rearrangement joins TRBV5-1 to TRBJ2-5; 9 nucleotides agree with TRBD1. The CDR3 covers 14 residues. CDR1 and CDR2 (germline): SGHRS, YFSETQ. J lost 6 bases, V lost 0 bases, and 3 bases had no gene match. In DNA form, the CDR3 reads TGCGCCAGCAGCTTGGGACAGGGGGTGCAGACCCAGTACTTC. Translated: CASSLGQGVQTQYF. The full variable domain, in which reference TRBV5-1 and TRBJ2-5 provide the parts outside the CDR3, is KAGVTQTPRYLIKTRGQQVTLSCSPISGHRSVSWYQQTPGQGLQFLFEYFSETQRNKGNFPGRFSGRQFSNSRSEMNVSTLELGDSALYLCASSLGQGVQTQYFGPGTRLLVL.

The chain combines TRBV5-1 with TRBJ1-2; 7 nucleotides agree with TRBD1. The V and J ends lost 4 bases and 6 bases, in that order; junction bases with no gene match: 9. CDR3 size: 14 residues. Germline V gene sequence: CDR1 SGHRS, CDR2 YFSETQ. The CDR3 spells CASSPTAGGDGYTF. As DNA, the CDR3 is TGCGCCAGCAGCCCAACTGCAGGGGGAGATGGCTACACCTTC.

This chain connects TRBV27 to TRBJ2-7; possibly TRBD1 for D (6 bases). The CDR3 spans 13 residues. Germline V gene data show CDR1 as MNHEY and CDR2 as SMNVEV (reference sequence). The ends were cut back, 5 bases at V and 3 bases at J, with 11 bases in the middle. The CDR3 loop reads CASSTDRFYEQYF. Here the CDR3 DNA reads TGTGCCAGCAGTACTGACAGGTTCTACGAGCAGTACTTC.

The chain carries TRBV18 and TRBJ1-1, with 9 bases identical to TRBD1. From germline, CDR1 is KGHSH and CDR2 LQKENI. The junction had 12 bases not matched to a gene; V was cut back by 3 bases and J by 4 bases. This CDR3 region has 17 residues. The DNA of the CDR3 is TGTGCCAGCTCACCCTCCGGGACAGGGAATTTGGGCACTGAAGCTTTCTTT. Its protein is CASSPSGTGNLGTEAFF.

This sequence joins TRBV5-1 and TRBJ2-5, with D possibly matching TRBD1 (5 bases). Trimming removed 0 bases from V and 4 bases from J, with 13 bases in between. Looked up from germline, CDR1 is SGHRS and CDR2 is YFSETQ. This CDR3 is built from 15 residues. The CDR3 spells CASSLVGIRGETQYF. CDR3 DNA: TGCGCCAGCAGCTTGGTGGGAATTAGGGGAGAGACCCAGTACTTC.

This chain joins TRBV10-3 and TRBJ2-7, with 7 bases that match TRBD2. J was trimmed by 0 bases and V by 3 bases; bases with no gene match: 2. CDR1 is ENHRY, CDR2 SYGVKD, per germline. The CDR3 consists of 14 residues. CDR3 sequence reads: CAISEGTNSYEQYF. The CDR3 DNA follows: TGTGCCATCAGTGAAGGGACTAACTCCTACGAGCAGTACTTC.

The chain is built from TRBV5-1 and TRBJ2-1; 7 bases agree with TRBD2. V lost 0 bases, J lost 5 bases, and 11 bases stayed unmatched. CDR3 length equals 17 residues. The V gene's germline CDR1 is SGHRS and CDR2 YFSETQ. The CDR3 DNA reads TGCGCCAGCAGCTTGGTCCGGGAGGCCTTCCTTAACAATGAGCAGTTCTTC. Its translation: CASSLVREAFLNNEQFF.